The 25 T cell receptor beta chains presented below share a single source sample, sequenced in a study of shared clonotypes between healthy human individuals (dated by TCRdb to 2018 to 2020). Library generation was performed with the immunoSEQ multiplex PCR assay. The immuneACCESS repertoire file appears here via TCRdb, limited to in-frame rearrangements. These files lack a portion of the clones; in checked studies, under half of the deficit traces to unresolved V genes, and the cause of the others is not known. This sample gives some 2 million clones in total; roughly 96% of them show up just once. 0.1% to 0.15% of the sample is held by the ten biggest clonotypes. The sequenced sample consisted of naive CD4+ T cells sorted from blood. The cell subset or site label of this sample denotes: CD45RA+ positively selected. The receptors originated from a man in his late teens or twenties in good health.

V and J are TRBV7-8 and TRBJ2-2; D unclear. Germline V gene data show CDR1 as SGHVS and CDR2 as FQNEAQ. Trimming shortened V by 8 bases and J by 0 bases, and 10 bases separated the two germline ends. The CDR3 covers 14 residues. DNA for the CDR3: TGTGCCAGCCTGGCGGTCGCGAACACCGGGGAGCTGTTTTTT. Translation: CASLAVANTGELFF.

This sequence joins TRBV7-2 and TRBJ2-5; D not certain. Deletions cut 4 bases from V and 4 bases from J, with 7 bases between. The CDR3 loop spans 12 amino acids. Germline values: CDR1 SGHTA, CDR2 FQGNSA. The CDR3 loop reads CASSWAGETQYF. CDR3 nucleotides: TGTGCCAGCAGCTGGGCTGGAGAGACCCAGTACTTC.

The chain joins TRBV5-4 to TRBJ2-5; D is perhaps TRBD2 (6 bases). The CDR3 totals 14 residues. Trimming cost V 4 bases and J 2 bases, with 12 bases left between them. Germline CDR1 and CDR2: SGHNT and YYREEE (reference sequence). CDR3 amino acids: CASSPAGTQETQYF. In nucleotides, the CDR3 is TGTGCCAGCAGCCCCGCGGGGACTCAAGAGACCCAGTACTTC.

The rearrangement joins TRBV4-3 to TRBJ2-1; TRBD2 aligns across 12 bases. The CDR3 sequence is 16 residues long. J gave up 7 bases and V 2 bases, and 6 bases lay outside the gene matches. Per the germline V gene, CDR1 is LGHNA and CDR2 is YSLEER. CDR3 residues: CASSQPGLAGGNEQFF. In DNA form, the CDR3 reads TGCGCCAGCAGCCAACCGGGACTAGCGGGTGGGAATGAGCAGTTCTTC.

This chain links TRBV6-1 with TRBJ1-2, with D unresolved. From germline, CDR1 is MNHNS and CDR2 SASEGT. This CDR3 contains 12 residues. V was pared by 2 bases and J by 5 bases, with 6 bases between. The CDR3 is CASSEKGYGYTF. The CDR3, as DNA: TGTGCCAGCAGTGAAAAAGGATATGGCTACACCTTC.

The chain couples TRBV11-2 to TRBJ1-6, with no clear D. CDR1 is SGHAT and CDR2 is FQNNGV in the germline V gene. The V end lost 2 bases, the J end lost 9 bases, and 14 bases lay between the germline ends. The CDR3 contains 15 residues. The DNA of the CDR3 is TGTGCCAGCAGCTTAATGGGAGGGTACGGTTCACCCCTCCACTTT. Protein: CASSLMGGYGSPLHF. Variable domain in full (rest from reference TRBV11-2 and TRBJ1-6): EAGVAQSPRYKIIEKRQSVAFWCNPISGHATLYWYQQILGQGPKLLIQFQNNGVVDDSQLPKDRFSAERLKGVDSTLKIQPAKLEDSAVYLCASSLMGGYGSPLHFGNGTRLTVT.

The genes are TRBV5-1 and TRBJ2-3; the D gene is possibly TRBD1 (5 bases). Germline-derived CDR1 and CDR2 are SGHRS and YFSETQ. V dropped 7 bases and J dropped 2 bases, with 8 bases sitting between them. The CDR3 is 12 amino acids. The CDR3 here is CASLGLTDTQYF. In DNA, the CDR3 is TGCGCCAGCCTGGGGCTCACAGATACGCAGTATTTT.

V gene TRBV7-9 combines with J gene TRBJ1-6, with a weak D call TRBD1 (6 bases). Trimming cost V 3 bases and J 6 bases, with 15 bases left between them. Per the germline V gene, CDR1 is SEHNR and CDR2 is FQNEAQ (reference sequence). The CDR3 is 16 residues long. CDR3 in amino acids: CASSLGSVGGNSPLHF. The DNA for the CDR3 is TGTGCCAGCAGCTTGGGATCGGTAGGGGGTAATTCACCCCTCCACTTT. The full variable domain, with the rest looked up from reference TRBV7-9 and TRBJ1-6, is DTGVSQNPRHKITKRGQNVTFRCDPISEHNRLYWYRQTLGQGPEFLTYFQNEAQLEKSRLLSDRFSAERPKGSFSTLEIQRTEQGDSAMYLCASSLGSVGGNSPLHFGNGTRLTVT.

The rearrangement joins TRBV6-1 to TRBJ1-4; 11 bases line up with TRBD1. The trim removed 4 bases at V and 8 bases at J, leaving 15 bases unmatched. Germline CDR1 MNHNS, CDR2 SASEGT. The CDR3 length is 18 residues. CDR3 sequence reads: CASSGEDRGLGPWEKLFF. The CDR3 DNA follows: TGTGCCAGCAGTGGGGAGGACAGGGGGCTGGGGCCGTGGGAAAAACTGTTTTTT.

The chain uses TRBV10-3 and TRBJ2-7; the match to TRBD1 covers 7 bases. This CDR3 is 14 amino acids long. The trim removed 8 bases at V and 3 bases at J, leaving 10 bases unmatched. Germline V lookup: CDR1 ENHRY, CDR2 SYGVKD. CDR3 residues: CAIRQGTEVYEQYF. The CDR3 DNA sequence: TGTGCCATCCGGCAGGGGACAGAGGTCTACGAGCAGTACTTC.

A remark on this clone: Other DNA sequences in this sample translate to the same CDR3. This chain connects TRBV2 to TRBJ2-1, with a weak D call TRBD1 (5 bases). This CDR3 comprises 15 residues. CDR1 is SNHLY and CDR2 is FYNNEI in the germline V gene. Trimming left V 5 bases short and J 0 bases short, with 11 bases between. DNA of the CDR3: TGTGCCAGCAGTCCGCAGGGTAGCTCCTACAATGAGCAGTTCTTC. Residues: CASSPQGSSYNEQFF. Variable domain in full (rest from reference TRBV2 and TRBJ2-1): EPEVTQTPSHQVTQMGQEVILRCVPISNHLYFYWYRQILGQKVEFLVSFYNNEISEKSEIFDDQFSVERPDGSNFTLKIRSTKLEDSAMYFCASSPQGSSYNEQFFGPGTRLTVL.

For the CDR3, the DNA is TGCGCCAGCGCGAGGACAGGGCTTGGCACAGATACGCAGTATTTT. It codes for CASARTGLGTDTQYF. This rearrangement joins TRBV5-1 to TRBJ2-3; TRBD1 aligns across 8 bases. This CDR3 comprises 15 residues. Germline CDR1 SGHRS, CDR2 YFSETQ. Trimming took 7 bases from V and 1 from J; bases not matched to a gene: 8.

The chain combines TRBV15 with TRBJ2-2; weak D call: TRBD2 (6 bases). The CDR3 has 17 residues. V was shortened by 0 bases and J by 6 bases, with 17 bases between the two germline ends. Germline loops: CDR1 LNHNV, CDR2 YYDKDF (reference sequence). The CDR3 DNA follows: TGTGCCACCAGCAGAGACCCCCGGGGGAGTGGGGCCGGGGAGCTGTTTTTT. The encoded protein is CATSRDPRGSGAGELFF.

This chain uses TRBV30 with TRBJ1-3, with 8 bases aligning to TRBD1. V trimming: 5 bases; J trimming: 0 bases; junction bases outside the gene matches: 9. CDR3 length: 16 residues. CDR1 and CDR2 from the germline V gene are GTSNPN and SVGIG (reference sequence). CDR3 amino acids: CAWARTGSSSGNTIYF. The CDR3 bases are TGTGCCTGGGCCCGGACAGGGTCAAGCTCTGGAAACACCATATATTTT.

A remark on this clone: This CDR3 is also generated by other DNA sequences in the sample. The rearrangement joins TRBV6-6 to TRBJ1-2; D unresolved. This CDR3 has 13 amino acids. Trimming removed 2 bases from V and 0 bases from J, with 4 bases in between. Germline lookup yields CDR1 MNHNY and CDR2 SVGAGI (reference sequence). CDR3 DNA: TGTGCCAGCAGTTACACAGCTAACTATGGCTACACCTTC. Translating it yields CASSYTANYGYTF.

The rearrangement uses TRBV5-6 and TRBJ2-7; 10 bases are shared with TRBD1. J lost 3 bases, V lost 3 bases, and 3 bases had no gene match. This CDR3 contains 14 residues. Germline V gene lookup returns CDR1 SGHDT and CDR2 YYEEEE. The DNA for the CDR3 is TGTGCCAGCAGCTATGACAGGGGGCTCTACGAGCAGTACTTC. Encoded protein: CASSYDRGLYEQYF.

The CDR3 coding sequence is TGCGCCAGCAGTTCCGGCTACGAGCAGTACTTC. This translates into CASSSGYEQYF. The chain has TRBV4-1 and TRBJ2-7; D call uncertain. This CDR3 has 11 amino acids. V lost 6 bases and J 3 bases, leaving 6 bases between the germline ends. Per the germline V gene, CDR1 is MGHRA and CDR2 is YSYEKL.

The chain combines TRBV28 with TRBJ1-1; D not certain. Germline V lookup: CDR1 MDHEN, CDR2 SYDVKM. V lost 3 bases and J 2 bases, leaving 7 bases between the germline ends. The CDR3 is 13 amino acids. DNA for the CDR3: TGTGCCAGCAGTTTGATGGCAAACACTGAAGCTTTCTTT. Its protein is CASSLMANTEAFF.

V and J are TRBV10-2 and TRBJ2-5, with 8 bases matching TRBD1. Germline CDR1 WSHSY, CDR2 SAAADI. Trimming took 3 bases from V and 7 from J; bases not matched to a gene: 7. This CDR3 has 14 residues. DNA of the CDR3: TGCGCCAGCAGTGACCGAGGCAGGGGGCCGACCCAGTACTTC. This translates into CASSDRGRGPTQYF.

This chain connects TRBV4-3 to TRBJ2-2; D is uncertain. From germline, CDR1 is LGHNA and CDR2 YSLEER. The CDR3 consists of 16 residues. V lost 0 bases, J lost 1 base, and 9 bases lay in between. In nucleotides, the CDR3 is TGCGCCAGCAGCCAAGATGGCTCCATGAACACCGGGGAGCTGTTTTTT. As protein: CASSQDGSMNTGELFF.

This chain joins TRBV7-9 and TRBJ2-1; a weak D match, TRBD1 (6 bases). V dropped 5 bases and J dropped 6 bases, with 17 bases sitting between them. The CDR3 length is 15 residues. The germline V gene has CDR1 SEHNR and CDR2 FQNEAQ (reference sequence). CDR3 sequence (DNA): TGTGCCAGCAGCCCCTTAGGGGGAGTACGCAATGAGCAGTTCTTC. Its protein product is CASSPLGGVRNEQFF.

The chain combines TRBV6-6 with TRBJ1-3; D remains ambiguous. Trimming pared 8 bases from V and 4 bases from J, leaving 18 bases between. The CDR3 length is 15 residues. Germline V gives CDR1 MNHNY, CDR2 SVGAGI (reference sequence). The CDR3 loop reads CASRQSPTGGNTIYF. CDR3 nucleotides: TGTGCCAGCCGCCAGTCCCCAACGGGGGGAAACACCATATATTTT.

This chain connects TRBV5-4 to TRBJ2-7; D unresolved. This CDR3 contains 14 residues. The germline V gene encodes CDR1 SGHNT and CDR2 YYREEE (reference sequence). The V gene lost 1 base and the J gene lost 3 bases, with 11 bases spanning the gap. CDR3: CASSLSWGDYEQYF. The CDR3 nucleotides read TGTGCCAGCAGCTTGTCCTGGGGTGACTACGAGCAGTACTTC.

This clone was seen a single time. Other DNA sequences in the same sample also yield this CDR3. The chain carries TRBV5-1 and TRBJ2-7; TRBD2 matches at 13 bases. CDR1 is SGHRS, CDR2 YFSETQ, per germline. V lost 4 bases to trimming and J lost 2 bases; unmatched junction nucleotides: 3. The CDR3 is 15 amino acids. CDR3 protein: CASSAGTSGAYEQYF. Here the CDR3 DNA reads TGCGCCAGCAGCGCCGGGACTAGCGGGGCCTACGAGCAGTACTTC.

Regarding this clone: Other DNA sequences in this specimen translate into the identical CDR3. The rearrangement joins TRBV18 to TRBJ1-4; D ambiguous. The CDR3 runs 14 residues. The V gene's germline CDR1 is KGHSH and CDR2 LQKENI. The ends were cut back, 3 bases at V and 2 bases at J, with 7 bases in the middle. The CDR3 loop reads CASSPGVTNEKLFF. CDR3 nucleotides: TGTGCCAGCTCACCCGGGGTGACTAATGAAAAACTGTTTTTT.